This is a list of T cell receptor beta chains from one sample in a study of low-dose radiotherapy and immunotherapy resistance in tumors. Each CDR3 protein is one row after TCRdb ran MiXCR on the reads. Counted here are around 80,000 distinct CDR3 sequences, less than 20% occurring once; the ten biggest clones make up roughly 1.4%. The specimen was PBMCs, collected after low-dose radiotherapy plus immunotherapy. The origin of the receptors is a male donor with prostate cancer. Both conserved end residues are part of each CDR3. Rows give clone size only sometimes, using once, few, many, or a class for an expanded clone.

v_gene	abundance	j_gene	CDR3aa
TRBV20-1	many	TRBJ2-5	CSARDRLAGSLETQYF
TRBV29-1	many	TRBJ2-5	CSVARGFGETQYF
TRBV29-1	many	TRBJ2-2	CSVELATNTGELFF
TRBV15	many	TRBJ1-1	CATSRARGMNTEAFF
TRBV20-1	many	TRBJ2-7	CSAKPGTWTYEQYF
TRBV27	-	TRBJ2-2	CASSLQGDLNTGELFF
TRBV27	many	TRBJ2-2	CASRRDRITGELFF
TRBV7-2	many	TRBJ2-2	CASSFQGRNTGELFF
TRBV3-1	many	TRBJ2-4	CASSPYGTGAEAKNIQYF
TRBV10-3	many	TRBJ2-2	CAISGDTANTGELFF
TRBV20-1	few	TRBJ2-3	CSAGNTGHRTDTQYF
TRBV4-1	many	TRBJ2-3	CASSRTGTDTQYF
TRBV11-1	-	TRBJ2-1	CASEGGRYSYNEQFF
TRBV6-2/TRBV6-3	many	TRBJ2-7	CASSSLAGGEQYF
TRBV28	-	TRBJ2-2	CASSTFRQGRATGELFFF
TRBV6-2/TRBV6-3	many	TRBJ2-6	CASRTLLAGPSGANVLTF
TRBV5-5	-	TRBJ2-5	CASSAIQGDKETQYF
TRBV28	many	TRBJ2-7	CASSLDVSAYEQYF
TRBV29-1	-	TRBJ2-5	CSLGTSGETQYF
TRBV12-5	-	TRBJ2-6	CASGLSGANVLTF
TRBV28	many	TRBJ1-1	CATHPGQGSTEAFF
TRBV20-1	many	TRBJ2-5	CSAPVLGWQETQYF
TRBV27	many	TRBJ2-4	CASRLAKNIQYF
TRBV10-3	-	TRBJ2-7	CAIGGTGSYEQYF
TRBV9	-	TRBJ2-2	CASSSHVGGELFF
TRBV20-1	-	TRBJ1-6	CSARDSYNSPLHF
TRBV28	many	TRBJ1-5	CASSFGDRDNQPQHF
TRBV7-2	many	TRBJ2-7	CACKSSTGGYEQYF
TRBV10-3	many	TRBJ2-5	CAISESRTATQETQYF
TRBV9	many	TRBJ2-3	CASSVAAAGFLTDTQYF
TRBV3-1	-	TRBJ1-2	CASSQGGRGYTF
TRBV6-1	-	TRBJ1-2	CASSYWGEGYTF
TRBV11-2	many	TRBJ1-1	CASSSRLNTEAFF
TRBV7-9	-	TRBJ2-1	CASSSSRAGGIDEQFF
TRBV20-1	many	TRBJ2-1	CSARGEERESSYNEQFF
TRBV7-2	many	TRBJ2-7	CASSLQGRGEQYF
TRBV2	many	TRBJ1-5	CASRPGTGLSNQPQHF
TRBV28	-	TRBJ2-2	CASMEGRNTGELFF
TRBV5-6	many	TRBJ2-3	CASSFHGPYDTQYF
TRBV25-1	many	TRBJ2-1	CASSWLNEQFF